A single sample gave rise to the 29 T cell receptor beta chains below, sequenced in a study of CD8 T cells in ankylosing spondylitis. Using its own MiXCR run on the 5' RACE reads, TCRdb lists one record per CDR3 protein. The sample records about 240,000 distinct CDR3 sequences, around 9.2% being singletons. Specimen: blood, either unsorted or a sorted T cell fraction (not recorded which). The receptor source for this set is a male donor with ankylosing spondylitis or in good health (not recorded which).

This clonotype was recorded at least ten times. The rearrangement uses TRBV2 and TRBJ2-1; 13 nucleotides line up with TRBD2. The CDR3 covers 17 residues. Germline CDR1 SNHLY, CDR2 FYNNEI. V lost 5 bases, J lost 7 bases, and 11 bases stayed unmatched. The CDR3 here is CASSFGLAGARANEQFF. The CDR3 nucleotides read TGTGCCAGCAGTTTCGGACTAGCGGGAGCTCGAGCAAATGAGCAGTTCTTC.

This clonotype was picked up many times. The rearrangement links TRBV20-1 to TRBJ2-1; D is unresolved. Looked up from germline, CDR1 is DFQATT and CDR2 is SNEGSKA (reference sequence). The V gene lost 0 bases and the J gene lost 2 bases, with 11 bases spanning the gap. The CDR3 sequence is 15 residues long. The CDR3 loop reads CSARDGRIAYNEQFF. Here the CDR3 DNA reads TGCAGTGCTAGAGATGGCAGGATCGCCTACAATGAGCAGTTCTTC.

In its sample, this clonotype was seen a few times. The chain employs TRBV15 and TRBJ2-7; 11 bases align to TRBD1. Germline V gene lookup returns CDR1 LNHNV and CDR2 YYDKDF (reference sequence). This CDR3 is built from 13 residues. V dropped 7 bases and J dropped 6; count of bases not matched to a gene: 5. The CDR3 nucleotides are TGTGCCACCAATCCCGGGACAGGGGGCGAGCAGTACTTC. This gives the protein CATNPGTGGEQYF.

This clonotype was recorded at least ten times. The chain joins TRBV5-1 to TRBJ2-5; 10 nucleotides line up with TRBD2. The trim removed 3 bases at V and 3 bases at J, leaving 8 bases unmatched. This CDR3 contains 16 residues. CDR1 and CDR2 from the germline V gene are SGHRS and YFSETQ. The CDR3 DNA is TGCGCCAGCAGCTCGGGGGGGCTAGCGGGAGAAGAGACCCAGTACTTC. Protein sequence: CASSSGGLAGEETQYF.

This clonotype was detected ten times or more. The V and J genes are TRBV13 and TRBJ2-7, with TRBD1 as a possible D gene (6 bases). Germline V lookup: CDR1 PRHDT, CDR2 FYEKMQ (reference sequence). The CDR3 loop spans 15 amino acids. V lost 6 bases and J lost 2, with 17 bases in between. This chain's CDR3 is CASSYRTTGTYEQYF. The CDR3 coding sequence is TGTGCCAGCAGTTATCGGACGACAGGAACCTACGAGCAGTACTTC. Full variable domain (remainder filled in from reference TRBV13 and TRBJ2-7): AAGVIQSPRHLIKEKRETATLKCYPIPRHDTVYWYQQGPGQDPQFLISFYEKMQSDKGSIPDRFSAQQFSDYHSELNMSSLELGDSALYFCASSYRTTGTYEQYFGPGTRLTVT.

This clonotype was picked up many times. V is TRBV15 and J is TRBJ1-3; perhaps TRBD1 as D (6 bases). Germline loops: CDR1 LNHNV, CDR2 YYDKDF (reference sequence). The V gene lost 5 bases and the J gene lost 0 bases, with 14 bases spanning the gap. The CDR3 has 16 amino acids. As DNA, the CDR3 is TGTGCCACCAGCTTAAGGGGGGTCTCCTCTGGAAACACCATATATTTT. As protein: CATSLRGVSSGNTIYF.

This clonotype was recorded at least ten times. This chain joins TRBV10-3 and TRBJ2-1; 10 nucleotides agree with TRBD1. CDR3 size: 16 residues. CDR1 is ENHRY, CDR2 SYGVKD, per germline. Trimming took 4 bases from V and 1 from J; bases not matched to a gene: 4. This chain's CDR3 is CAISGGQGISYNEQFF. CDR3 bases: TGTGCCATCAGTGGGGGACAGGGGATTTCCTACAATGAGCAGTTCTTC.

CDR3 nucleotides: TGTGCCAGCTCCGACAGGGAGGGGAATGGCTACACCTTC. Translating gives CASSDREGNGYTF. This chain uses TRBV19 with TRBJ1-2; TRBD1 agrees at 7 bases. The CDR3 contains 13 residues. V dropped 9 bases and J dropped 6; count of bases not matched to a gene: 10. CDR1 is LNHDA, CDR2 SQIVND, per germline (reference sequence).

This clonotype came up a few times. The genes are TRBV18 and TRBJ1-1; tentative D call: TRBD1 (6 bases). The CDR3 totals 14 residues. From germline, CDR1 is KGHSH and CDR2 LQKENI. V dropped 4 bases and J dropped 4 bases, with 13 bases sitting between them. CDR3 amino acids: CASSRTGMGTEAFF. CDR3 in DNA: TGTGCCAGCTCACGAACAGGGATGGGCACTGAAGCTTTCTTT.

J is TRBJ2-6 and V is TRBV5-6, with D possibly being TRBD1 (6 bases). CDR3 length: 15 amino acids. CDR1 and CDR2 (germline): SGHDT, YYEEEE. V was cut by 3 bases and J by 7 bases, with 14 bases left in between. The DNA for the CDR3 is TGTGCCAGCAGCTCGGTAGGGGGTATTGCCAACGTCCTGACTTTC. Translation gives CASSSVGGIANVLTF.

This clonotype was counted at least ten times. The V gene is TRBV7-2, the J gene TRBJ2-1; 8 nucleotides line up with TRBD1. V dropped 6 bases and J dropped 7; count of bases not matched to a gene: 11. The germline V gene has CDR1 SGHTA and CDR2 FQGNSA. The CDR3 is made up of 15 amino acids. CDR3 in amino acids: CASRRDRGVRNEQFF. The DNA for the CDR3 is TGTGCCAGCAGGCGTGACAGGGGCGTGAGGAATGAGCAGTTCTTC.

There are many counts of this clonotype. The V call is TRBV29-1, the J call TRBJ2-1, with a weak D call TRBD2 (6 bases). Germline lookup yields CDR1 SQVTM and CDR2 ANQGSEA. CDR3 length equals 14 residues. V was trimmed by 6 bases and J by 6 bases, leaving 18 bases between them. The CDR3 nucleotides are TGCAGCGTGGCGTTAGCGGTCTTGAGCAATGAGCAGTTCTTC. Translating it yields CSVALAVLSNEQFF.

The chain is built from TRBV7-9 and TRBJ2-1, with D possibly matching TRBD1 (6 bases). CDR1 is SEHNR, CDR2 FQNEAQ, per germline (reference sequence). The CDR3 has 15 amino acids. V lost 5 bases, J lost 4 bases, and 15 bases lay in between. This CDR3 is CASSPTRTEYNEQFF. CDR3 nucleotide sequence: TGTGCCAGCAGCCCTACTCGGACAGAATACAATGAGCAGTTCTTC.

This clonotype was seen ten or more times. CDR3 amino acids: CASSYLGDLNTEAFF. The CDR3, as DNA: TGTGCCAGCAGTTACTTGGGTGATTTGAACACTGAAGCTTTCTTT. V gene TRBV6-5 combines with J gene TRBJ1-1; the D is unclear. CDR1 and CDR2 from the germline V gene are MNHEY and SVGAGI. V was trimmed by 1 base and J by 0 bases, leaving 9 bases between them. CDR3 length: 15 amino acids.

The chain uses TRBV11-1 and TRBJ2-7; the match to TRBD2 covers 13 bases. J gave up 1 base and V 4 bases, and 10 bases lay outside the gene matches. Per germline, CDR1 SGHAT and CDR2 FQDESV (reference sequence). This CDR3 region has 18 residues. The CDR3 DNA reads as TGTGCCAGCAGCTCAAGACTAGCGGGGGGTAGCAGGTCCTACGAGCAGTACTTC. Its protein is CASSSRLAGGSRSYEQYF.

Only a few counts were recorded for this clonotype. The rearrangement links TRBV20-1 to TRBJ2-1; 10 bases align to TRBD2. Germline lookup yields CDR1 DFQATT and CDR2 SNEGSKA (reference sequence). This CDR3 is 18 amino acids long. The junction had 24 bases not matched to a gene; V was cut back by 7 bases and J by 9 bases. CDR3 DNA: TGCAGTGTTGGGGAATCGGTGGGGGCTAGCGGGAGTCGTGGTGAGCAGTTCTTC. Residues: CSVGESVGASGSRGEQFF.

In this sample, this clonotype turned up many times. The rearrangement uses TRBV6-5 and TRBJ2-5; no definite D call. The germline gives CDR1 MNHEY, CDR2 SVGAGI. The V and J ends lost 0 bases and 2 bases respectively, with 7 bases between them. The CDR3 loop spans 14 amino acids. The CDR3 nucleotides read TGTGCCAGCAGTTACTCCCTTGCTCAAGAGACCCAGTACTTC. Translated, it gives CASSYSLAQETQYF.

At least ten counts were recorded for this clonotype. The chain links TRBV12-3 or TRBV12-4 to TRBJ1-2; 9 nucleotides agree with TRBD1. With 6 bases clipped from V and 3 bases from J, the junction kept 2 bases outside the gene matches. CDR3 size: 13 residues. Written as DNA, the CDR3 is TGTGCCAGCAGGGGGGACAGGGACTATGGCTACACCTTC. This encodes CASRGDRDYGYTF.

This clonotype was picked up many times. The chain is built from TRBV5-1 and TRBJ2-2, with D unclear. The CDR3 runs 17 residues. Trimming left V 0 bases short and J 4 bases short, with 16 bases between. The V gene's germline CDR1 is SGHRS and CDR2 YFSETQ. The CDR3 here is CASSLDPQASGTGELFF. CDR3 nucleotides: TGCGCCAGCAGCTTGGATCCGCAGGCCTCGGGCACCGGGGAGCTGTTTTTT.

This clonotype was seen many times. The chain is built from TRBV2 and TRBJ2-2; D possibly corresponds to TRBD1 (5 bases). Trimming stripped 7 bases from V and 10 bases from J, with 19 bases between. From germline, CDR1 is SNHLY and CDR2 FYNNEI. CDR3 length: 14 residues. CDR3 in amino acids: CASIQDRQGAELFF. CDR3 bases: TGTGCCAGCATCCAGGACCGGCAGGGTGCGGAGCTGTTTTTT.

This clonotype was found many times. The chain is built from TRBV5-1 and TRBJ1-2; D call uncertain. This CDR3 has 14 residues. Trimming shortened V by 1 base and J by 2 bases, and 9 bases separated the two germline ends. Looked up from germline, CDR1 is SGHRS and CDR2 is YFSETQ. The CDR3 region is CASSLQTDNYGYTF. In DNA form, the CDR3 reads TGCGCCAGCAGCTTGCAAACCGACAACTATGGCTACACCTTC.

This clonotype showed up many times. V and J are TRBV7-6 and TRBJ2-2, with 9 bases identical to TRBD2. This CDR3 region has 15 residues. Germline-derived CDR1 and CDR2 are SGHVS and FNYEAQ. The V gene end was trimmed by 3 bases and the J gene end by 7 bases; junction bases not matched to a gene: 6. The DNA of the CDR3 is TGTGCCAGCAGCTTTAGCGGGAGAAGCGGCGGGGAGCTGTTTTTT. This translates into CASSFSGRSGGELFF.

The V and J genes are TRBV5-1 and TRBJ2-3; D remains unclear. This CDR3 has 12 residues. Germline V CDR1 and CDR2: SGHRS, YFSETQ. V was trimmed by 5 bases and J by 2 bases, leaving 6 bases between them. The CDR3 DNA reads TGCGCCAGCAGAGACTCCACAGATACGCAGTATTTT. It codes for CASRDSTDTQYF.

This clonotype has more than one count but fewer than ten. This sequence joins TRBV6-2 or TRBV6-3 and TRBJ2-5; D unclear. The CDR3 is 15 residues long. Trimming took 2 bases from V and 1 from J, leaving 11 bases between them. Germline V lookup: CDR1 MNHEY, CDR2 SVGEGT. The chain's CDR3 is CASSYPRNVQETQYF. DNA for the CDR3: TGTGCCAGCAGTTACCCCCGAAACGTCCAAGAGACCCAGTACTTC.

This clonotype has a count of ten or more. The V call is TRBV20-1, the J call TRBJ2-2, with D tentatively TRBD2 (5 bases). Looked up from germline, CDR1 is DFQATT and CDR2 is SNEGSKA (reference sequence). V was shortened by 6 bases and J by 2 bases, with 13 bases between the two germline ends. This CDR3 comprises 14 residues. For the CDR3, the DNA is TGCAGTGCCACTGTGAGGGCTAACACCGGGGAGCTGTTTTTT. Amino acids: CSATVRANTGELFF.

This clonotype appeared many times. J is TRBJ1-4 and V is TRBV25-1, with a possible D match to TRBD1 (6 bases). Germline-derived CDR1 and CDR2 are MGHDK and SYGVNS. This CDR3 comprises 15 residues. With 0 bases removed from V and 8 bases from J, the gap between germline ends came to 13 bases. This CDR3 reads CASSEYVGTPEKLFF. The CDR3 nucleotides read TGTGCCAGCAGTGAATATGTCGGGACACCAGAAAAACTGTTTTTT.

This clonotype turned up a few times. The gene calls are TRBV27 and TRBJ2-1; D possibly corresponds to TRBD1 (6 bases). CDR1 is MNHEY and CDR2 is SMNVEV in the germline V gene (reference sequence). V lost 6 bases, J lost 5 bases, and 20 bases lay in between. The CDR3 length is 16 residues. Here the CDR3 reads CASSISFRDRHNEQFF. CDR3 DNA: TGTGCCAGCAGCATCTCATTCCGAGACAGGCACAATGAGCAGTTCTTC.

This chain joins TRBV18 and TRBJ2-7; TRBD2 matches at 7 bases. The CDR3 is made up of 16 amino acids. The germline gives CDR1 KGHSH, CDR2 LQKENI. Trimming took 8 bases from V and 2 from J; bases not matched to a gene: 15. CDR3 sequence (DNA): TGTGCCAGCCTAGGGGATGGGGGGGAAGTCCCCTACGAGCAGTACTTC. This encodes CASLGDGGEVPYEQYF. Looking up the rest from reference TRBV18 and TRBJ2-7 gives the full variable domain: NAGVMQNPRHLVRRRGQEARLRCSPMKGHSHVYWYRQLPEEGLKFMVYLQKENIIDESGMPKERFSAEFPKEGPSILRIQQVVRGDSAAYFCASLGDGGEVPYEQYFGPGTRLTVT.

At least ten counts were recorded for this clonotype. The V gene is TRBV20-1, the J gene TRBJ2-1, with D possibly called TRBD1 or TRBD2 (5 bases each). The CDR3 length is 14 residues. V lost 0 bases and J 8 bases, leaving 14 bases between the germline ends. Germline V CDR1 and CDR2: DFQATT, SNEGSKA (reference sequence). CDR3 protein: CSARDEGNSYEQFF. The CDR3 DNA reads as TGCAGTGCTAGAGATGAGGGGAATAGTTATGAGCAGTTCTTC.